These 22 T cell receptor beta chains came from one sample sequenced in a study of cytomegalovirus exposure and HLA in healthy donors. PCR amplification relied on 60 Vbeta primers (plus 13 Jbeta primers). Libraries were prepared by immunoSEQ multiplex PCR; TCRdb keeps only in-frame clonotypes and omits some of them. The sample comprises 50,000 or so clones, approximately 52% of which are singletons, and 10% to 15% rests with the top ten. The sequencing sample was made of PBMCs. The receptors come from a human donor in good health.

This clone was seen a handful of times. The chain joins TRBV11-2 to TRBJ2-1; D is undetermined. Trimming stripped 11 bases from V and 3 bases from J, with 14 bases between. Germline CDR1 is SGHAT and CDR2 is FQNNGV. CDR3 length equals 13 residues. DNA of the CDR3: TGTGCCTCCGCCCACAATGGCTACAATGAGCAGTTCTTC. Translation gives CASAHNGYNEQFF.

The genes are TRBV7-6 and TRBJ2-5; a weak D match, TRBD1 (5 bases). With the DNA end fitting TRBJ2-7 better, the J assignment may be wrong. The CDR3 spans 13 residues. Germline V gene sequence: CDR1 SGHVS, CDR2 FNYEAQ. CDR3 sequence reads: CASSKGRTYEQYF. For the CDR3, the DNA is TGTGCCAGCAGCAAGGGGCGGACCTACGAGCAGTACTTC.

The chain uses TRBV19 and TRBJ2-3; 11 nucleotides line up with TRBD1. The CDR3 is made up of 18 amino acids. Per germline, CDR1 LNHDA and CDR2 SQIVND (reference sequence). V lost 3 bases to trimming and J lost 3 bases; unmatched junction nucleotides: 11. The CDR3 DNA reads TGTGCCAGTAGTATCTGGGGTACCGGGACAGGGGGTACAGATACGCAGTATTTT. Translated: CASSIWGTGTGGTDTQYF.

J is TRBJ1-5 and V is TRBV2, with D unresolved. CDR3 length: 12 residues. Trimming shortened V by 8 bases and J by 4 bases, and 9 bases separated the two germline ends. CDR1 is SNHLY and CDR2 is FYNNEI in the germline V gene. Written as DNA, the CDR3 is TGTGCCAGCCAGTCCAAAAATCAGCCCCAGCATTTT. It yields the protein CASQSKNQPQHF.

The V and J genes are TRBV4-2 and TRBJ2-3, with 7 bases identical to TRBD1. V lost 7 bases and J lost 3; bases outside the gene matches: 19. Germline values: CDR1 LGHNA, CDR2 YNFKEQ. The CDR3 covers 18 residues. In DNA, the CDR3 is TGTGCCAGCACCCGGTACGCTGGGACAGCCCTCGGGACAGATACGCAGTATTTT. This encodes CASTRYAGTALGTDTQYF.

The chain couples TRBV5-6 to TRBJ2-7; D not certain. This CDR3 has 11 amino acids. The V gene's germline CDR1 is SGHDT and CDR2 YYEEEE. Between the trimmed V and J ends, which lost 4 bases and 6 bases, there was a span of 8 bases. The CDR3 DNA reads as TGTGCCAGCAGCCTATCAATCGAGCAGTACTTC. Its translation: CASSLSIEQYF.

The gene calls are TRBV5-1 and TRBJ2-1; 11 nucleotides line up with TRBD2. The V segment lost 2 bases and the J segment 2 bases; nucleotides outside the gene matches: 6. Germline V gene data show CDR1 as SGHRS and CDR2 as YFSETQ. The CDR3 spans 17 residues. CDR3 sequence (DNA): TGCGCCAGCAGCTTTGCTAGCGGGGGGTCCGCCTACAATGAGCAGTTCTTC. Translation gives CASSFASGGSAYNEQFF.

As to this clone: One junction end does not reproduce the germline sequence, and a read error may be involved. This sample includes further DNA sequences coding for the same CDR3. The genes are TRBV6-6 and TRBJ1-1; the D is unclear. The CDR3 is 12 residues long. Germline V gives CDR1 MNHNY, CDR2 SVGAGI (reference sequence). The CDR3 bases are TGCGCCAGCCGGGTCCAGAACACTGAAGCTTTCTTT. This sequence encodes CASRVQNTEAFF.

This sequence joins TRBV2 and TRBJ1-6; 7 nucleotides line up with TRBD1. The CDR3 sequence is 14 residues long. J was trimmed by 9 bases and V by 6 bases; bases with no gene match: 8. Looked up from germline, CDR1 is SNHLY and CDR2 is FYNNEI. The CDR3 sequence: CASRLDRRRSPLHF. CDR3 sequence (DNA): TGTGCCAGCAGGCTGGACAGGAGACGTTCACCCCTCCACTTT.

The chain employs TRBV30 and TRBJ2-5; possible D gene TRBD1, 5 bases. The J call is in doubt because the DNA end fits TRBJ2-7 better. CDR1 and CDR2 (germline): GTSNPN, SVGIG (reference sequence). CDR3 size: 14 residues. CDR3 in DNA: TGTGCCTGGAGGCGGACAATCCCGTCCTACGAGCAGTACTTC. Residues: CAWRRTIPSYEQYF.

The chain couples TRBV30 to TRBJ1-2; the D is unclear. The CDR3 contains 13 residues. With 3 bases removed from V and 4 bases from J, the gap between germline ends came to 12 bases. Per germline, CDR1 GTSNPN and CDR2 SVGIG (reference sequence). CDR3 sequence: CAWSQARSYGYTF. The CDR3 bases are TGTGCCTGGAGCCAGGCCCGCAGCTATGGCTACACCTTC.

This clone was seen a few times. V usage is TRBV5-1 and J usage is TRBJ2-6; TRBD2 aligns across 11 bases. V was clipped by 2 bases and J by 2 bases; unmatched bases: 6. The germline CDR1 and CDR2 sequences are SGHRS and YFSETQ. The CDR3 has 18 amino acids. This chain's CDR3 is CASSFSSGGAAGANVLTF. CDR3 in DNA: TGCGCCAGCAGCTTTAGTAGCGGGGGGGCCGCTGGGGCCAACGTCCTGACTTTC.

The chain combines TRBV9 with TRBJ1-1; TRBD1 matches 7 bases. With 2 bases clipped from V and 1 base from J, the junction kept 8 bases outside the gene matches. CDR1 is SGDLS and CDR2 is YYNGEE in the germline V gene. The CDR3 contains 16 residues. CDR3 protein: CASSVQTGRTNTEAFF. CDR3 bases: TGTGCCAGCAGCGTCCAGACAGGGAGAACGAACACTGAAGCTTTCTTT.

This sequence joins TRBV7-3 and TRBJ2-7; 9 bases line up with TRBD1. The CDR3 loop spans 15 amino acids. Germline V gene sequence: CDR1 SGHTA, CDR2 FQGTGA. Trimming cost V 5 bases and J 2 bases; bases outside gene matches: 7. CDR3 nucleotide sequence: TGTGCCAGCAGCGAAAGGACAGGGGAACCCTACGAGCAGTACTTC. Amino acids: CASSERTGEPYEQYF.

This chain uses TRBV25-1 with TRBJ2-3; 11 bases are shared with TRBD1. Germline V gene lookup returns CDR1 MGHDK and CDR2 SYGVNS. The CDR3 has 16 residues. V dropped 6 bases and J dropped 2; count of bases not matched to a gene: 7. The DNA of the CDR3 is TGTGCCAGCAGGGGACAGGGGGTTCTATCCACAGATACGCAGTATTTT. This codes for CASRGQGVLSTDTQYF.

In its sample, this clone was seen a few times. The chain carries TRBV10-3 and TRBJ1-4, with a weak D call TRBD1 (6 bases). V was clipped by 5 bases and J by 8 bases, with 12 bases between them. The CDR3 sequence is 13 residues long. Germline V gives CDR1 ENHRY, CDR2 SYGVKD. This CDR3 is CAISTGIEEKLFF. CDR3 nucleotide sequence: TGTGCCATCAGTACAGGGATAGAGGAAAAACTGTTTTTT.

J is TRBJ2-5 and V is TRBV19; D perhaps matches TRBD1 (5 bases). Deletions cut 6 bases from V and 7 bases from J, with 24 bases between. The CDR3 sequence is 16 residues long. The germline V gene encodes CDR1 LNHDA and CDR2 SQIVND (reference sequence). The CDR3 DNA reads TGTGCCAGTAGCAGATACGGAGTACGTGAGCAGGGGACCCAGTACTTC. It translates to CASSRYGVREQGTQYF.

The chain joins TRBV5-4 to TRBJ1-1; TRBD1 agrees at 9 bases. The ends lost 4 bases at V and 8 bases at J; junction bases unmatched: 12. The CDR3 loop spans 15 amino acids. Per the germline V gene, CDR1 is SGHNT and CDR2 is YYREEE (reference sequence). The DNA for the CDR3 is TGTGCCAGCAGCGGCCTTGCGCCGGGACAGGGCGAAGCTTTCTTT. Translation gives CASSGLAPGQGEAFF.

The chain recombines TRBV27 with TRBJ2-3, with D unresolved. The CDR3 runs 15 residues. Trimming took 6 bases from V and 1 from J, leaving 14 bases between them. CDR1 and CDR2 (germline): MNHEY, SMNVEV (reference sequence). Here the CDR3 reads CASSLVGSGTDTQYF. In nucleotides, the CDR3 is TGTGCCAGCAGCCTAGTAGGTTCTGGCACAGATACGCAGTATTTT.

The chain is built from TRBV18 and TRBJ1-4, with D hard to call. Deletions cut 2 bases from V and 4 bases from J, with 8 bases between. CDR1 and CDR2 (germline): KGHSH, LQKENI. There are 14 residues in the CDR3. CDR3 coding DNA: TGTGCCAGCTCACCAGGACTCAATAATGAAAAACTGTTTTTT. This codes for CASSPGLNNEKLFF. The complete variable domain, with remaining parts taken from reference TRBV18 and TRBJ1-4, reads NAGVMQNPRHLVRRRGQEARLRCSPMKGHSHVYWYRQLPEEGLKFMVYLQKENIIDESGMPKERFSAEFPKEGPSILRIQQVVRGDSAAYFCASSPGLNNEKLFFGSGTQLSVL.

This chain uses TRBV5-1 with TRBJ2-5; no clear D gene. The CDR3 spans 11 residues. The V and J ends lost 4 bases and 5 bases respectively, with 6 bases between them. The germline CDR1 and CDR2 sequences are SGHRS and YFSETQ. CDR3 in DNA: TGCGCCAGCAGCCGGTCGGAGACCCAGTACTTC. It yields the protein CASSRSETQYF.

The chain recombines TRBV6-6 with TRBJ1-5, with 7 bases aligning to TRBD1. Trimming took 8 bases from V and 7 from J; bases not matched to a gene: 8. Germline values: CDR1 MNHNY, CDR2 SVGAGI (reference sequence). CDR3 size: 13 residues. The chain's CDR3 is CASGRQGSQPQHF. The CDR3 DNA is TGTGCCAGCGGCAGACAGGGTTCGCAGCCCCAGCATTTT.